The clone carrying this T cell receptor beta chain showed up just a few times. Its cognate antigen is unknown. TCRdb keeps only in-frame clones here, not all; method: immunoSEQ multiplex PCR. The table lists more than 10,000 clones, about 28% of them singletons. The sample belongs to a study of sequential checkpoint blockade in melanoma. Regarding the study as a whole: Clinical benefit was about 30 times likelier when tumor T-cell fraction and clonality increased.

CDR3 length: 18 residues. CDR1 is SGHNT and CDR2 is YENEEA in the germline V gene. V lost 2 bases and J lost 4, with 24 bases in between. Treatment in this sample: randomized to nivolumab then ipilimumab (arm A) or the reverse (arm B). This TCR derives from a human donor with melanoma. Specimen: tumor tissue (inferred from file names), collected from a patient given nivolumab and ipilimumab in sequence. The chain couples TRBV11-3 to TRBJ2-7; TRBD1 or TRBD2 may be the D gene (5 bases each). DNA of the CDR3: TGTGCCAGCAGCTTAACTTCCCAGGCCGGGACCGCACTTTACGAGCAGTACTTC. It specifies CASSLTSQAGTALYEQYF.